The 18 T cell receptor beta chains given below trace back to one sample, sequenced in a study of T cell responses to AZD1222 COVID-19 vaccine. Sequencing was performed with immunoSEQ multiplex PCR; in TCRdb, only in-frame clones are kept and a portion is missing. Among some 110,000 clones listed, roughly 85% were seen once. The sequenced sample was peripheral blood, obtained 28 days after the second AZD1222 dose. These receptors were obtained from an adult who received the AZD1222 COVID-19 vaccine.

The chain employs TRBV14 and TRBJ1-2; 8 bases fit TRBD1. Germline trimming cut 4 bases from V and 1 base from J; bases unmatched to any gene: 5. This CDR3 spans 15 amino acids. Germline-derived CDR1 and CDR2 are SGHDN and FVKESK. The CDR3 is CASSRGQGLNYGYTF. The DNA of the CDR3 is TGTGCCAGCAGCCGAGGACAGGGACTTAACTATGGCTACACCTTC.

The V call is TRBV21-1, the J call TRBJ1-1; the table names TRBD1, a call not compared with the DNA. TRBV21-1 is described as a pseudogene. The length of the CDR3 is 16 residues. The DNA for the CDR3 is TGTGCCAGCAGCAAAGGGGGGCAGCCTATGAACACTGAAGCTTTCTTT. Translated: CASSKGGQPMNTEAFF.

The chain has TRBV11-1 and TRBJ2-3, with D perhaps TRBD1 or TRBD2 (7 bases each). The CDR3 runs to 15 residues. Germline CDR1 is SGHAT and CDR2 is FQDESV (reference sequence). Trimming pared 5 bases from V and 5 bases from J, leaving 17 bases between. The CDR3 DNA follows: TGTGCCAGCAGCCCCAGGGGGGGCCCCGTAGATACGCAGTATTTT. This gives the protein CASSPRGGPVDTQYF.

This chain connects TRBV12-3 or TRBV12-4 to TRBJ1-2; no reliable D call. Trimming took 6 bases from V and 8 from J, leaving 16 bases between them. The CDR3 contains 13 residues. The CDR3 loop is CASSRPYDHGYTF. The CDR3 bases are TGTGCCAGCAGCAGACCTTATGATCACGGCTACACCTTC.

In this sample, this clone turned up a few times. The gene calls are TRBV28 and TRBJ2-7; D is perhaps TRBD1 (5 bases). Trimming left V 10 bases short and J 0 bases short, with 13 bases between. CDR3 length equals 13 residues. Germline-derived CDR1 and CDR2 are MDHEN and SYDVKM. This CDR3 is CATLQDISYEQYF. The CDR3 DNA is TGTGCCACCCTTCAGGACATCTCCTACGAGCAGTACTTC.

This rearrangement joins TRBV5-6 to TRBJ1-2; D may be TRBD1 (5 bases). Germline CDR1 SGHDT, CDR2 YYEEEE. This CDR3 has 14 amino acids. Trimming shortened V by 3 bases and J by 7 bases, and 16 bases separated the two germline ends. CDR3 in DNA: TGTGCCAGCAGCTATGGGACCCCCAGGACTGGCTACACCTTC. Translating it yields CASSYGTPRTGYTF.

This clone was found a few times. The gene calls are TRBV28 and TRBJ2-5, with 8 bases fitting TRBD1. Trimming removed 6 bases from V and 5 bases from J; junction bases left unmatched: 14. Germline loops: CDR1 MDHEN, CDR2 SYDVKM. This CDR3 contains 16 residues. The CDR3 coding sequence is TGTGCCAGCAGCCAACTTACGATCAGGGGGCAGGAGACCCAGTACTTC. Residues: CASSQLTIRGQETQYF.

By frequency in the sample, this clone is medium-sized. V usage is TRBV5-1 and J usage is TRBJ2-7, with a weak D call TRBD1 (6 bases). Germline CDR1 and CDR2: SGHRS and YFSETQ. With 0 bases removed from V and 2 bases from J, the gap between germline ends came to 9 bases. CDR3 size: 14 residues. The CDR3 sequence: CASSLVDSAYEQYF. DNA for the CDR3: TGCGCCAGCAGCTTGGTGGACAGCGCCTACGAGCAGTACTTC.

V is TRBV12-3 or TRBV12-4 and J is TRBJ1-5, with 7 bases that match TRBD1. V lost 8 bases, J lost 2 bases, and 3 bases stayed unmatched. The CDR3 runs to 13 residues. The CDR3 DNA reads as TGTGCCAGCTCAGGACAGGGCAATCAGCCCCAGCATTTT. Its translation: CASSGQGNQPQHF.

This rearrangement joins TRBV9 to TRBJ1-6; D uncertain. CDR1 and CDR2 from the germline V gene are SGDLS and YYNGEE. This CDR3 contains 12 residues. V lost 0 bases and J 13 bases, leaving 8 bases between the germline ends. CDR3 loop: CASSVAAGPLHF. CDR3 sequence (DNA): TGTGCCAGCAGCGTAGCCGCCGGCCCCCTCCACTTT.

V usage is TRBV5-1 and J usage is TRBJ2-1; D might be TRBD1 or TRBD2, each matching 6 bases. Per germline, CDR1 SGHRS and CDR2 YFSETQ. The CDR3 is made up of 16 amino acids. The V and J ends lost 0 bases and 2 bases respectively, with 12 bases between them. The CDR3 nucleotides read TGCGCCAGCAGCTTGGCCTCGAGGGGGGCCTACAATGAGCAGTTCTTC. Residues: CASSLASRGAYNEQFF.

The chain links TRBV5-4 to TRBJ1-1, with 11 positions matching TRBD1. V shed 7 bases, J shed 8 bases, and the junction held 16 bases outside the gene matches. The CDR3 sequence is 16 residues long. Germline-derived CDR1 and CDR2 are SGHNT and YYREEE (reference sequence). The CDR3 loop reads CASPDGGQGAPAEAFF. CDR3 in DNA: TGTGCCAGCCCAGACGGAGGACAGGGGGCACCCGCGGAAGCTTTCTTT.

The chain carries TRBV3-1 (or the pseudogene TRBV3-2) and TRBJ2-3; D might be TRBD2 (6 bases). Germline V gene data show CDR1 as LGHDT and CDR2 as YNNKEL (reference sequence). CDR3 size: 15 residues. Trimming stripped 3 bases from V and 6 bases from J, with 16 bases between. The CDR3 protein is CASSHPGPRGDTQYF. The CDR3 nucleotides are TGTGCCAGCAGCCATCCAGGGCCCCGGGGGGATACGCAGTATTTT.

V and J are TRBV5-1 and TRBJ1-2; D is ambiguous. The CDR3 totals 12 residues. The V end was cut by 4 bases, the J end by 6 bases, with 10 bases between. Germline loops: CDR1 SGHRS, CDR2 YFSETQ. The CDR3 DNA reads TGCGCCAGCAGCCGGACGGCGGATGGCTACACCTTC. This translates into CASSRTADGYTF.

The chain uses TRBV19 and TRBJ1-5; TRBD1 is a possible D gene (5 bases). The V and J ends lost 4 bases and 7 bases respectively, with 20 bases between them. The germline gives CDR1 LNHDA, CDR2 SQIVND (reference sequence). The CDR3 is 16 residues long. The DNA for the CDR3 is TGTGCCAGTAGTAGTCCCGCGGAGAGGGGAGAACAGCCCCAGCATTTT. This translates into CASSSPAERGEQPQHF.

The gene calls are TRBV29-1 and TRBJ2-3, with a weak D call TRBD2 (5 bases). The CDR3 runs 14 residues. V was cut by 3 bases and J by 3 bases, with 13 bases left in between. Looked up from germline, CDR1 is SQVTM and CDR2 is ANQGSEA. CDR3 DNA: TGCAGCGTTGATTGGCGGGCCCGAACAGATACGCAGTATTTT. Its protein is CSVDWRARTDTQYF.

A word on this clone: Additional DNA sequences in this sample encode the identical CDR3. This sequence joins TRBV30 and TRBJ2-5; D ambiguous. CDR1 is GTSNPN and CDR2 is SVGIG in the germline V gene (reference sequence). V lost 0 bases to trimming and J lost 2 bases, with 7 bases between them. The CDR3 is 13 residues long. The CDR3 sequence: CAWSVPPQETQYF. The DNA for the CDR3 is TGTGCCTGGAGTGTACCCCCTCAAGAGACCCAGTACTTC. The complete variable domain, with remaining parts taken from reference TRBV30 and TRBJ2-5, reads SQTIHQWPATLVQPVGSPLSLECTVEGTSNPNLYWYRQAAGRGLQLLFYSVGIGQISSEVPQNLSASRPQDRQFILSSKKLLLSDSGFYLCAWSVPPQETQYFGPGTRLLVL.

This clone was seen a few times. CDR3 DNA sequence: TGTGCCAGCAGCTTATGGGGGGACGAGCAGTACTTC. Amino acids: CASSLWGDEQYF. The chain joins TRBV5-5 to TRBJ2-7, with D maybe TRBD2 (6 bases). CDR3 length equals 12 residues. Per germline, CDR1 SGHKS and CDR2 YYEKEE (reference sequence). Deletions cut 2 bases from V and 5 bases from J, with 8 bases between.